The TCR beta chain under discussion was sequenced for a study of beta chain features in type 1 diabetes. Study context: Cell yields, gender and age were comparable in patients and healthy donors. General study findings and limits: Among patients, naive, central memory and Treg TCRB repertoires appeared more similar than among healthy donors.

The purity of all sorted populations exceeded 95%. The trim removed 8 bases at V and 3 bases at J, leaving 6 bases unmatched. The CDR3 sequence is 15 residues long. Germline CDR1 reads ENHRY; CDR2 reads SYGVKD. Isolated RNA was reverse transcribed in full, so expressed TCRB transcripts were sequenced. Libraries were prepared by immunoSEQ multiplex PCR; TCRdb keeps only in-frame clonotypes and omits some of them. The sample shows 130,000 to 150,000 clones, roughly 53% of them seen only once. Concerning this clone itself: Its specificity is unknown.

This sequence originates from a man aged 18 to 30 in good health. V usage is TRBV10-3 and J usage is TRBJ2-7, with 14 bases matching TRBD2. Source material: Tregs from blood. CDR3 region: CAIGGTSGSIYEQYF. CDR3 in DNA: TGTGCCATCGGCGGGACTAGCGGGAGTATCTACGAGCAGTACTTC.